Listed below are T cell receptor beta chains from one sample, sequenced in a study of human T cells and chemical hapten exposure. TCRdb analysed the reads with MiXCR anew, one entry per CDR3 protein. The table records about 120,000 distinct CDR3 sequences, 6.5% to 10% of them present only once. The sample was whole blood. The receptors here all came from a human donor in good health. Some clones in this sample may be carry-over from other donors' samples. Both conserved end residues are part of each CDR3. The D gene is left open where the match is weak. A clone size is listed for some rows: how often the clone was seen (once, few, many), or a class if it is expanded.

clone_size,d_call,j_call,v_call,cdr3_nt,cdr3_aa
-,-,TRBJ1-3,TRBV6-5,TGTGCCAGCAGTCATCCGGGACGACCAAACGGAAACACCATATATTTT,CASSHPGRPNGNTIYF
-,-,TRBJ2-5,TRBV13,TGTGCCAGCAGCGCCTCACCACTCAGGGAGACCCAGTACTTC,CASSASPLRETQYF
few,-,TRBJ1-1,TRBV29-1,TGCAGCGTGCATTGGGGACTTGACGGACTCTCTGAAGCTTTCTTT,CSVHWGLDGLSEAFF
many,TRBD1,TRBJ1-6,TRBV5-1,TGCGCCAGCAGTTTTGGACAGGGTTTTAATTCACCCCTCCACTTT,CASSFGQGFNSPLHF
-,-,TRBJ1-1,TRBV28,TGTGCCAGCAGTGCCGGAGGGTGGGACACTGAAGCTTTCTTT,CASSAGGWDTEAFF
many,-,TRBJ1-5,TRBV12-3/TRBV12-4,TGTGCCAGCAGCTACAGGGATCAGCCCCAGCATTTT,CASSYRDQPQHF
many,-,TRBJ1-1,TRBV11-1,TGTGCCAGCAGCTTATTTTCAGCTCCCACTGAAGCTTTCTTT,CASSLFSAPTEAFF
-,-,TRBJ1-1,TRBV5-1,TGCGCCAGCAGCTTGGGCGTGACAGAGAACACTGAAGCTTTCTTT,CASSLGVTENTEAFF
many,-,TRBJ1-6,TRBV7-8,TGTGCCAGCAGCTTAGACGAAGAGAGTACGTCACCCCTCCACTTT,CASSLDEESTSPLHF
many,-,TRBJ1-5,TRBV18,TGTGCCAGCTCACCAGATATAAGCAATCAGCCCCAGCATTTT,CASSPDISNQPQHF
-,-,TRBJ2-7,TRBV7-9,TGTGCCAGCAGCTTAAAGAGGGGTGAGAGGATTTACGAGCAGTACTTC,CASSLKRGERIYEQYF
many,TRBD1,TRBJ2-1,TRBV20-1,TGCAGTGCCCCCTCCGGACAGGGAAACAATGAGCAGTTCTTC,CSAPSGQGNNEQFF
-,-,TRBJ1-1,TRBV7-6,TGTGCCAGCAGCAAGAACAGGGAGGGGGACACTGAAGCTTTCTTT,CASSKNREGDTEAFF
-,TRBD2,TRBJ2-7,TRBV12-3/TRBV12-4,TGTGCCAGCAGTTGGGCTAGCGGGCCTAGAGAGCAGTACTTC,CASSWASGPREQYF